Each of the 30 T cell receptor beta chains below was sequenced from the same sample in a study of regulatory and conventional T cells in RAG deficiency. Some clones are missing from TCRdb's copy, which holds only in-frame ones; the method was immunoSEQ multiplex PCR. The sample contains 30,000 to 35,000 clones, 75% to 90% of which appear only once. Separately, the same data were catalogued under a study of regulatory T cells. This second report adds: The PCR used 52 TRBV and 13 TRBJ primers.

The sequenced sample consisted of CD8+ T cells sorted from blood. Receptors originate from a human donor in good health.

This chain links TRBV5-4 with TRBJ2-1; D unclear. The CDR3 loop spans 13 amino acids. V lost 0 bases to trimming and J lost 8 bases, with 9 bases between them. Germline V gives CDR1 SGHNT, CDR2 YYREEE (reference sequence). The CDR3 sequence: CASSLDHAHEQFF. CDR3 nucleotide sequence: TGTGCCAGCAGCTTGGACCATGCCCATGAGCAGTTCTTC.

The V call is TRBV7-6, the J call TRBJ2-7; D possibly matches TRBD1 or TRBD2 (5 bases each). Trimming took off 3 bases at V and 2 bases at J, with 11 bases between the two ends. This CDR3 comprises 14 residues. Per germline, CDR1 SGHVS and CDR2 FNYEAQ. Here the CDR3 DNA reads TGTGCCAGCAGCTTGGGGGAGCGCGCCTACGAGCAGTACTTC. It specifies CASSLGERAYEQYF.

The genes are TRBV13 and TRBJ2-3; 8 nucleotides align to TRBD2. Germline V CDR1 and CDR2: PRHDT, FYEKMQ (reference sequence). The CDR3 spans 15 residues. With 5 bases clipped from V and 5 bases from J, the junction kept 9 bases outside the gene matches. CDR3 sequence: CASSPSAGVLDTQYF. The CDR3 coding sequence is TGTGCCAGCAGCCCCTCAGCGGGAGTATTAGATACGCAGTATTTT. Combining the CDR3 with reference TRBV13 and TRBJ2-3 gives the whole variable domain AAGVIQSPRHLIKEKRETATLKCYPIPRHDTVYWYQQGPGQDPQFLISFYEKMQSDKGSIPDRFSAQQFSDYHSELNMSSLELGDSALYFCASSPSAGVLDTQYFGPGTRLTVL.

The rearrangement links TRBV7-9 to TRBJ2-5; 10 bases are shared with TRBD2. Per the germline V gene, CDR1 is SEHNR and CDR2 is FQNEAQ (reference sequence). The trim removed 7 bases at V and 5 bases at J, leaving 7 bases unmatched. This CDR3 region has 14 residues. CDR3 sequence (DNA): TGTGCCAGCAACGGAGCGGGGGGGCAGGAGACCCAGTACTTC. Its translation is CASNGAGGQETQYF. Based on the CDR3 plus reference TRBV7-9 and TRBJ2-5, the full variable domain is DTGVSQNPRHKITKRGQNVTFRCDPISEHNRLYWYRQTLGQGPEFLTYFQNEAQLEKSRLLSDRFSAERPKGSFSTLEIQRTEQGDSAMYLCASNGAGGQETQYFGPGTRLLVL.

V and J are TRBV29-1 and TRBJ2-2, with D tentatively TRBD2 (7 bases). Germline CDR1 SQVTM, CDR2 ANQGSEA. This CDR3 spans 14 amino acids. V shed 6 bases and J shed 9 bases, with 20 bases lying between them. In DNA form, the CDR3 reads TGCAGCGTAGGGGGGGGACTAACCTTTAGGGAGCTGTTTTTT. This translates into CSVGGGLTFRELFF.

The genes are TRBV7-2 and TRBJ1-4; the match to TRBD1 covers 8 bases. The length of the CDR3 is 18 residues. The J segment lost 8 bases and the V segment lost 5 bases, leaving 19 bases of the junction unmatched. Per the germline V gene, CDR1 is SGHTA and CDR2 is FQGNSA. CDR3 sequence: CASSGPTGVEDFREKLFF. In nucleotides, the CDR3 is TGTGCCAGCAGCGGCCCGACAGGGGTGGAAGATTTCAGAGAAAAACTGTTTTTT.

The chain has TRBV19 and TRBJ2-1; possibly TRBD2 for D (6 bases). Trimming took 3 bases from V and 9 from J, leaving 12 bases between them. The CDR3 is 13 amino acids. Germline assignment: CDR1 LNHDA and CDR2 SQIVND (reference sequence). CDR3 nucleotides: TGTGCCAGTAGTATCGTTTTGGGAGGTGAGCAGTTCTTC. Amino acid sequence: CASSIVLGGEQFF.

This chain joins TRBV7-8 and TRBJ1-6; weak D call: TRBD1 (5 bases). Germline loops: CDR1 SGHVS, CDR2 FQNEAQ. V lost 5 bases, J lost 3 bases, and 17 bases lay in between. The length of the CDR3 is 17 residues. CDR3 sequence: CASSPPGNSFYNSPLHF. The CDR3 bases are TGTGCCAGCAGCCCGCCAGGGAACTCTTTCTATAATTCACCCCTCCACTTT.

This chain joins TRBV18 and TRBJ2-7; 7 bases are shared with TRBD2. The CDR3 totals 14 residues. Trimming took 2 bases from V and 4 from J; bases not matched to a gene: 5. Germline V lookup: CDR1 KGHSH, CDR2 LQKENI. CDR3 in DNA: TGTGCCAGCTCACCAGGACTAGAACAATACGAGCAGTACTTC. Translating gives CASSPGLEQYEQYF.

The rearrangement joins TRBV27 to TRBJ2-1; D gene unclear. Germline V lookup: CDR1 MNHEY, CDR2 SMNVEV (reference sequence). V lost 5 bases and J 0 bases, leaving 5 bases between the germline ends. This CDR3 has 13 residues. The CDR3 here is CASSLSSYNEQFF. For the CDR3, the DNA is TGTGCCAGCAGTCTTAGCTCCTACAATGAGCAGTTCTTC.

V gene TRBV7-6 combines with J gene TRBJ2-7, with 8 bases fitting TRBD2. The J segment lost 4 bases and the V segment lost 5 bases, leaving 1 base of the junction unmatched. Germline CDR1 reads SGHVS; CDR2 reads FNYEAQ. This CDR3 has 12 amino acids. CDR3 nucleotides: TGTGCCAGCAGCCCGGGGGGGTACGAGCAGTACTTC. Its protein is CASSPGGYEQYF.

The chain carries TRBV7-9 and TRBJ2-7, with 9 bases that match TRBD2. Germline CDR1 is SEHNR and CDR2 is FQNEAQ (reference sequence). The V and J ends lost 5 bases and 3 bases, in that order; junction bases with no gene match: 11. The CDR3 totals 16 residues. The CDR3 is CASSASSAGGIYEQYF. The CDR3 DNA reads TGTGCCAGCAGCGCATCGTCGGCGGGAGGGATCTACGAGCAGTACTTC. Variable domain in full (rest from reference TRBV7-9 and TRBJ2-7): DTGVSQNPRHKITKRGQNVTFRCDPISEHNRLYWYRQTLGQGPEFLTYFQNEAQLEKSRLLSDRFSAERPKGSFSTLEIQRTEQGDSAMYLCASSASSAGGIYEQYFGPGTRLTVT.

CDR3 coding DNA: TGTGCCAGCAGCTTAGGAGTCTTCACTGAAGCTTTCTTT. This codes for CASSLGVFTEAFF. The chain couples TRBV7-3 to TRBJ1-1; D call uncertain. Per germline, CDR1 SGHTA and CDR2 FQGTGA. The V end lost 2 bases, the J end lost 4 bases, and 8 bases lay between the germline ends. The CDR3 totals 13 residues.

The rearrangement uses TRBV4-1 and TRBJ2-7, with D possibly being TRBD1 (7 bases). Per germline, CDR1 MGHRA and CDR2 YSYEKL. The CDR3 contains 18 residues. Trimming took 4 bases from V and 3 from J, leaving 25 bases between them. For the CDR3, the DNA is TGCGCCAGCAGCCCCGAGATCGCCATACAGGGGAGGAACTACGAGCAGTACTTC. It specifies CASSPEIAIQGRNYEQYF.

Only one count was recorded for this clone. This chain joins TRBV4-3 and TRBJ2-7, with 10 bases fitting TRBD1. Germline V gene data show CDR1 as LGHNA and CDR2 as YSLEER. The CDR3 sequence is 15 residues long. V lost 0 bases, J lost 4 bases, and 3 bases stayed unmatched. CDR3 amino acids: CASSQEDRGVYEQYF. CDR3 DNA: TGCGCCAGCAGCCAAGAGGACAGGGGGGTATACGAGCAGTACTTC.

The gene calls are TRBV7-8 and TRBJ1-6; D gene uncertain. Germline CDR1 reads SGHVS; CDR2 reads FQNEAQ. V lost 1 base, J lost 10 bases, and 14 bases lay in between. The CDR3 consists of 15 residues. The CDR3 region is CASSLGSVVESPLHF. Here the CDR3 DNA reads TGTGCCAGCAGCTTAGGTTCGGTCGTAGAGTCACCCCTCCACTTT. The complete variable domain, with remaining parts taken from reference TRBV7-8 and TRBJ1-6, reads GAGVSQSPRYKVAKRGQDVALRCDPISGHVSLFWYQQALGQGPEFLTYFQNEAQLDKSGLPSDRFFAERPEGSVSTLKIQRTQQEDSAVYLCASSLGSVVESPLHFGNGTRLTVT.

This clone was found once. The chain has TRBV5-8 and TRBJ2-1; 7 bases are shared with TRBD2. Germline V lookup: CDR1 SGHTS, CDR2 YDEGEE. Unmatched junction bases numbered 13, after V lost 4 bases and J lost 6 bases. CDR3 size: 16 residues. In DNA form, the CDR3 reads TGTGCCAGCAGCGCCTTATGGCGGGAGATCACCAATGAGCAGTTCTTC. Translating it yields CASSALWREITNEQFF.

The CDR3, as DNA: TGCGCCAGCAGCTTGGTCTCTGGCAGGGACACTGAAGCTTTCTTT. Its translation: CASSLVSGRDTEAFF. The rearrangement uses TRBV5-1 and TRBJ1-1; maybe TRBD1 (5 bases). V dropped 0 bases and J dropped 3 bases, with 12 bases sitting between them. The V gene's germline CDR1 is SGHRS and CDR2 YFSETQ. The CDR3 length is 15 residues.

This CDR3 reads CASSYSEGSGNTIYF. For the CDR3, the DNA is TGTGCCAGCAGTTACTCGGAGGGTTCTGGAAACACCATATATTTT. The chain couples TRBV6-6 to TRBJ1-3; D gene unclear. V dropped 0 bases and J dropped 1 base, with 7 bases sitting between them. Germline-derived CDR1 and CDR2 are MNHNY and SVGAGI (reference sequence). This CDR3 spans 15 amino acids.

This clone was counted a single time. This sequence joins TRBV27 and TRBJ2-1; D gene uncertain. This CDR3 contains 16 residues. Germline lookup yields CDR1 MNHEY and CDR2 SMNVEV (reference sequence). V was clipped by 3 bases and J by 3 bases, with 15 bases between them. The CDR3: CASSFAVGSIYNEQFF. For the CDR3, the DNA is TGTGCCAGCAGTTTTGCTGTGGGCTCCATCTACAATGAGCAGTTCTTC.

The chain couples TRBV7-9 to TRBJ2-3, with D perhaps given as TRBD1 or TRBD2 (5 bases each). Trimming left V 2 bases short and J 0 bases short, with 9 bases between. The germline CDR1 and CDR2 sequences are SEHNR and FQNEAQ (reference sequence). The CDR3 covers 15 residues. Here the CDR3 DNA reads TGTGCCAGCAGCTTAAGGTGGGGGAGCACAGATACGCAGTATTTT. Encoded protein: CASSLRWGSTDTQYF. The entire variable domain, with the rest obtained from reference TRBV7-9 and TRBJ2-3, is as follows: DTGVSQNPRHKITKRGQNVTFRCDPISEHNRLYWYRQTLGQGPEFLTYFQNEAQLEKSRLLSDRFSAERPKGSFSTLEIQRTEQGDSAMYLCASSLRWGSTDTQYFGPGTRLTVL.

This sequence joins TRBV2 and TRBJ2-7; 9 positions agree with TRBD2. V was pared by 7 bases and J by 2 bases, with 6 bases of the junction left unmatched. In germline, CDR1 is SNHLY, CDR2 FYNNEI. This CDR3 spans 14 amino acids. CDR3 sequence: CASIPRLAAYEQYF. Written as DNA, the CDR3 is TGTGCCAGCATCCCTCGACTAGCGGCCTACGAGCAGTACTTC.

The chain uses TRBV7-6 and TRBJ2-5; a weak D match, TRBD2 (7 bases). Deletions cut 0 bases from V and 5 bases from J, with 16 bases between. The V gene's germline CDR1 is SGHVS and CDR2 FNYEAQ. There are 16 residues in the CDR3. The CDR3 DNA is TGTGCCAGCAGCTTAGCAGTAGCGGCGGGGGCCGAGACCCAGTACTTC. It encodes CASSLAVAAGAETQYF.

The rearrangement links TRBV27 to TRBJ1-6; possibly TRBD1 for D (5 bases). Germline values: CDR1 MNHEY, CDR2 SMNVEV (reference sequence). The V end lost 0 bases, the J end lost 14 bases, and 14 bases lay between the germline ends. The CDR3 runs 14 residues. CDR3 sequence reads: CASSLSSRVAALHF. CDR3 coding DNA: TGTGCCAGCAGTTTATCTTCCAGGGTAGCGGCCCTCCACTTT.

The chain has TRBV7-3 and TRBJ2-2, with TRBD2 matching over 8 bases. CDR1 and CDR2 from the germline V gene are SGHTA and FQGTGA. The CDR3 covers 15 residues. Trimming at V came to 5 bases and at J to 3 bases, leaving 5 bases not matched to a gene. The CDR3 DNA follows: TGTGCCAGCAGCATCGGACTAGCCTACACCGGGGAGCTGTTTTTT. It yields the protein CASSIGLAYTGELFF.

In DNA, the CDR3 is TGTGCCAGCAGCCAAGAGTCGTACAGGGGGGATTCCGGGGAGCTGTTTTTT. It encodes CASSQESYRGDSGELFF. The rearrangement links TRBV4-2 to TRBJ2-2; 8 bases fit TRBD1. The V segment lost 0 bases and the J segment 6 bases; nucleotides outside the gene matches: 9. Germline CDR1 is LGHNA and CDR2 is YNFKEQ. The CDR3 runs 17 residues.

This clone was seen just once. The chain links TRBV30 to TRBJ2-7; D ambiguous. Per the germline V gene, CDR1 is GTSNPN and CDR2 is SVGIG (reference sequence). Trimming left V 4 bases short and J 3 bases short, with 13 bases between. The CDR3 loop spans 13 amino acids. CDR3 DNA: TGTGCCTGGACCAAGCTCCTGGACTACGAGCAGTACTTC. Translating it yields CAWTKLLDYEQYF.

The V gene is TRBV7-3, the J gene TRBJ2-1; D is undetermined. Germline V gene lookup returns CDR1 SGHTA and CDR2 FQGTGA. Between the trimmed V and J ends, which lost 2 bases and 5 bases, there was a span of 4 bases. The CDR3 is made up of 12 amino acids. The CDR3 nucleotides read TGTGCCAGCAGCTTAGGCCACAATGAGCAGTTCTTC. This codes for CASSLGHNEQFF.

This clone was counted a single time. The gene calls are TRBV7-9 and TRBJ2-5, with D uncertain. Germline CDR1 SEHNR, CDR2 FQNEAQ (reference sequence). The V end was cut by 1 base, the J end by 5 bases, with 8 bases between. This CDR3 comprises 13 residues. The DNA for the CDR3 is TGTGCCAGCAGCTTAGGGAATTTGGAGACCCAGTACTTC. This codes for CASSLGNLETQYF. The full variable domain, rest sourced from reference TRBV7-9 and TRBJ2-5, is DTGVSQNPRHKITKRGQNVTFRCDPISEHNRLYWYRQTLGQGPEFLTYFQNEAQLEKSRLLSDRFSAERPKGSFSTLEIQRTEQGDSAMYLCASSLGNLETQYFGPGTRLLVL.

The chain is built from TRBV4-1 and TRBJ1-1; D may be TRBD1 (5 bases). Germline CDR1 reads MGHRA; CDR2 reads YSYEKL. V lost 2 bases and J 1 base, leaving 14 bases between the germline ends. This CDR3 has 16 amino acids. The CDR3 protein is CASSQSYGASNTEAFF. For the CDR3, the DNA is TGCGCCAGCAGCCAATCGTACGGGGCGTCGAACACTGAAGCTTTCTTT.